Here is one T cell receptor (beta chain) with its context. What it binds is unknown. Treatment here: roughly 19 received Ad26.COV2.S at low or high dose, single or two shots; roughly 5 received placebo; per-sample allocation not given. Collection of samples fell on day 63 after the first vaccine or placebo injection. Boston supplied an adult donor aged 18-55 years. The record originates from a study of Ad26.COV2.S vaccination and SARS-CoV-2 variants. About the study: The donor belonged to the COV1001 Ad26.COV2.S trial arm.

The data were produced by immunoSEQ multiplex PCR, yet TCRdb's version contains in-frame clones alone and is incomplete. The profile covers fewer than 900,000 clones, with about 90% appearing a single time and over 1.3% taken by the ten largest. The V gene lost 3 bases and the J gene lost 7 bases, with 16 bases spanning the gap. Germline CDR1 and CDR2: GTSNPN and SVGIG (reference sequence). The length of the CDR3 is 14 residues. Study-level findings and limits: It is possible that the TCR breadth and depth analyses underestimated the total T cell responses.

The sequencing here drew on peripheral blood, taken in a trial of Ad26.COV2.S vaccine versus placebo. This TCR derives from a person between 18 and 59 years old who received the Ad26.COV2.S COVID-19 vaccine or a placebo. This chain connects TRBV30 to TRBJ1-5, with D hard to call. CDR3 DNA: TGTGCCTGGAGCCCCACCCGCCCCGAACAGCCCCAGCATTTT. It codes for CAWSPTRPEQPQHF.